This TCR beta chain appears in the sequencing data of a study of CD8 T cells in ankylosing spondylitis. General observations from the study: In ankylosing spondylitis patients, matched synovial fluid reportedly showed significant enrichment of disease-linked clones. There was a TCR beta motif, made of fewer than 10 highly homologous variants, that appeared characteristic of ankylosing spondylitis blood. Earlier work had already found some motif variants in reactive arthritis synovial fluid and blood.

V dropped 4 bases and J dropped 0 bases, with 13 bases sitting between them. Germline CDR1 reads SGHVS; CDR2 reads FNYEAQ. The CDR3 totals 16 residues. About this clonotype: Its antigen is not identified.

Making the TCR beta libraries involved quantitative 5'-RACE with molecular barcodes. Via MiXCR, TCRdb re-called the 5' RACE reads, giving one row per CDR3 protein. The sample holds 85,000 to 100,000 distinct CDR3 sequences, about 8.5% seen once. This clonotype originated in a male donor with ankylosing spondylitis or in good health (not recorded which). The V gene is TRBV7-6, the J gene TRBJ2-1; no clear D. The material sequenced was blood, either unsorted or a sorted T cell fraction (not recorded which). CDR3 residues: CASSSTILGSYNEQFF. The CDR3 DNA follows: TGTGCCAGCAGCTCTACGATACTTGGCTCCTACAATGAGCAGTTCTTC.